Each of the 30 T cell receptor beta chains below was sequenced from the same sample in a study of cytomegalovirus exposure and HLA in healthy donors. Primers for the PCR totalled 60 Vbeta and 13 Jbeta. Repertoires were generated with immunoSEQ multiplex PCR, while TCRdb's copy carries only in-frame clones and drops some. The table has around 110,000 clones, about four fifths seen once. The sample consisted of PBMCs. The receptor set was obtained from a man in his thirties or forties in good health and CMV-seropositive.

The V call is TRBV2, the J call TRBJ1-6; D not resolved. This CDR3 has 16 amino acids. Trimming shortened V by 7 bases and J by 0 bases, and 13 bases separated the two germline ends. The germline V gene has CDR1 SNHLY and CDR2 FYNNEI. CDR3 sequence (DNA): TGTGCCAGCATCGGTGGTCCGCACTCCTATAATTCACCCCTCCACTTT. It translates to CASIGGPHSYNSPLHF.

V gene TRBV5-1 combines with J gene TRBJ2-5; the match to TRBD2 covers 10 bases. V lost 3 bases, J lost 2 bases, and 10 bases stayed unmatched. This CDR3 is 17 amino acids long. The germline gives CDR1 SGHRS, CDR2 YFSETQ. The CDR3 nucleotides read TGCGCCAGCAGCTATTTAGCGGGGGGCCCTCCTCAAGAGACCCAGTACTTC. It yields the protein CASSYLAGGPPQETQYF. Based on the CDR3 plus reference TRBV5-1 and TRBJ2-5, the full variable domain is KAGVTQTPRYLIKTRGQQVTLSCSPISGHRSVSWYQQTPGQGLQFLFEYFSETQRNKGNFPGRFSGRQFSNSRSEMNVSTLELGDSALYLCASSYLAGGPPQETQYFGPGTRLLVL.

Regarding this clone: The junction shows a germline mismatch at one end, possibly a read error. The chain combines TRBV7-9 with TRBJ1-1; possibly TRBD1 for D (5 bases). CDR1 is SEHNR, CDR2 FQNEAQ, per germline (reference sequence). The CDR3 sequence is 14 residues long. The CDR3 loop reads CSSKAGLRNTEAFF. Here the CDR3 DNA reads TGTTCCAGCAAAGCGGGACTCCGGAACACTGAAGCTTTCTTT.

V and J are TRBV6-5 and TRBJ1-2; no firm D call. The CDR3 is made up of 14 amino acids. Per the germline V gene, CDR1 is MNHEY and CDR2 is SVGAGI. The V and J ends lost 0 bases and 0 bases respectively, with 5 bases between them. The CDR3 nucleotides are TGTGCCAGCAGTTACTCCTCCGCTAACTATGGCTACACCTTC. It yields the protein CASSYSSANYGYTF.

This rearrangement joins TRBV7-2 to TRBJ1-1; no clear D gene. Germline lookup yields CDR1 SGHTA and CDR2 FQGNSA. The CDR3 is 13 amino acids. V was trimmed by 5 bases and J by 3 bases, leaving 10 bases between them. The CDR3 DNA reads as TGTGCCAGCAGCATTAAGAGGGACACTGAAGCTTTCTTT. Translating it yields CASSIKRDTEAFF.

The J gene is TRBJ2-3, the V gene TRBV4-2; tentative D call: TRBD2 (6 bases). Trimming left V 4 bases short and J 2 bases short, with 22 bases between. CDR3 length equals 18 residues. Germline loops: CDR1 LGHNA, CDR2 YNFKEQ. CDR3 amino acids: CASSPYRDSLKSTDTQYF. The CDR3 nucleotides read TGTGCCAGCAGCCCGTACCGGGACTCGCTTAAATCCACAGATACGCAGTATTTT.

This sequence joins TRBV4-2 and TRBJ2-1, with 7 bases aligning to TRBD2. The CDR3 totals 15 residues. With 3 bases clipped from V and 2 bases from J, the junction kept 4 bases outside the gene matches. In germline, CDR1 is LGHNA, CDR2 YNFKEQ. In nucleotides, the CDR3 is TGTGCCAGCAGCCATTCTCGGGAGGCCTACAATGAGCAGTTCTTC. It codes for CASSHSREAYNEQFF.

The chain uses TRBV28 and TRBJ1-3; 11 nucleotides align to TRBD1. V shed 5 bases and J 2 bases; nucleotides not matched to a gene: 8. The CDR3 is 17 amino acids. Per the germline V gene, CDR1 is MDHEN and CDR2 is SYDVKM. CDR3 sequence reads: CASSLAQGQGAGNTIYF. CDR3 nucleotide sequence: TGTGCCAGCAGTCTAGCCCAGGGACAGGGGGCTGGAAACACCATATATTTT. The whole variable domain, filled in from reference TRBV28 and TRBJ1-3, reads DVKVTQSSRYLVKRTGEKVFLECVQDMDHENMFWYRQDPGLGLRLIYFSYDVKMKEKGDIPEGYSVSREKKERFSLILESASTNQTSMYLCASSLAQGQGAGNTIYFGEGSWLTVV.

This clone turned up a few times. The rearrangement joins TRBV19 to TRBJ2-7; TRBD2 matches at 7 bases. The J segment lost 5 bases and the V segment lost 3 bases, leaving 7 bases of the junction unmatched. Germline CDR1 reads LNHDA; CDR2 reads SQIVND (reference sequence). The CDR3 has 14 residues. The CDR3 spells CASSIGGGLHEQYF. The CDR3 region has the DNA TGTGCCAGTAGTATCGGCGGGGGTCTTCACGAGCAGTACTTC.

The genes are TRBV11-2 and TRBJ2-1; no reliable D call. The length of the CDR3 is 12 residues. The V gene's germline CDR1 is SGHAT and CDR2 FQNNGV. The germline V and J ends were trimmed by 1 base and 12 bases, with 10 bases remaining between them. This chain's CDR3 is CASSLGASRQFF. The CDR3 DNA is TGTGCCAGCAGCTTAGGGGCTTCCAGGCAGTTCTTC.

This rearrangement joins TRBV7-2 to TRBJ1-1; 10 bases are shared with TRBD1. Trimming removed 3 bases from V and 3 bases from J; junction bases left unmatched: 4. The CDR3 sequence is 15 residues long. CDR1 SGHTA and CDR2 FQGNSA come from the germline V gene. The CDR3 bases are TGTGCCAGCAGCTTTTGGACAGGGGGATACACTGAAGCTTTCTTT. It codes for CASSFWTGGYTEAFF.

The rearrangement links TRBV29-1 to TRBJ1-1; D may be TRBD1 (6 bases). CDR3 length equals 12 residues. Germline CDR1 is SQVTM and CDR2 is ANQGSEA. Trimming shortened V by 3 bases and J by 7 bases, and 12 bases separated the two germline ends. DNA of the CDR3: TGCAGCGTTGACCGGGTAGGGGGTGAAGCTTTCTTT. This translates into CSVDRVGGEAFF. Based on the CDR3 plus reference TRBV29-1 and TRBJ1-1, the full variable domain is SAVISQKPSRDICQRGTSLTIQCQVDSQVTMMFWYRQQPGQSLTLIATANQGSEATYESGFVIDKFPISRPNLTFSTLTVSNMSPEDSSIYLCSVDRVGGEAFFGQGTRLTVV.

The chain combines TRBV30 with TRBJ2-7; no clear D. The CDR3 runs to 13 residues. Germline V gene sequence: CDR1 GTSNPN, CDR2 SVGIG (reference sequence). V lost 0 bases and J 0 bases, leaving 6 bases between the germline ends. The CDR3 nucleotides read TGTGCCTGGAGTGTAATGAGCTCCTACGAGCAGTACTTC. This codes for CAWSVMSSYEQYF.

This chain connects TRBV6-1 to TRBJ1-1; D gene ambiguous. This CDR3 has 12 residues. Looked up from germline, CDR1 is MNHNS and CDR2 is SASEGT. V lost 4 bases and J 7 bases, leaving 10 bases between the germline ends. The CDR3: CASSVAGGEAFF. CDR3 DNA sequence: TGTGCCAGCAGTGTAGCAGGAGGTGAAGCTTTCTTT.

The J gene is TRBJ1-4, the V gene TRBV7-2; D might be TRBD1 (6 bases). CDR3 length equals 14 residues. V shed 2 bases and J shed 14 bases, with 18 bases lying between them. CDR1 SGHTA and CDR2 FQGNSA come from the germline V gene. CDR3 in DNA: TGTGCCAGCAGCTTATGGACAGATGGCGTAAAGCTGTTTTTT. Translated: CASSLWTDGVKLFF.

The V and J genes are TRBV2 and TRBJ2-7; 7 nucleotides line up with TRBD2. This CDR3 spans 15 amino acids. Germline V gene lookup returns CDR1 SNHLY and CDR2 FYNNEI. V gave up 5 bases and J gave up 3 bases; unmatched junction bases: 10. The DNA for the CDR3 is TGTGCCAGCAGTCCCACGGCGGGGGTCCACTACGAGCAGTACTTC. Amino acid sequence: CASSPTAGVHYEQYF.

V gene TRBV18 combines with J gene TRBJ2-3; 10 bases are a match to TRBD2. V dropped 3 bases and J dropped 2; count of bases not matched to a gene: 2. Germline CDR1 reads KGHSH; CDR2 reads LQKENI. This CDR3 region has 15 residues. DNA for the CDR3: TGTGCCAGCTCACCGACTAGCGGGTTCACAGATACGCAGTATTTT. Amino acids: CASSPTSGFTDTQYF.

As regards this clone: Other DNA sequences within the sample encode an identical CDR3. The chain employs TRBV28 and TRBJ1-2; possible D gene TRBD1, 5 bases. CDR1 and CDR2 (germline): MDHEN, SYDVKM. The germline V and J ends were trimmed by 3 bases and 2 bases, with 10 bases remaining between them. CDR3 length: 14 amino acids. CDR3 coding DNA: TGTGCCAGCAGTTTGGGGGGGGTAAACTATGGCTACACCTTC. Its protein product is CASSLGGVNYGYTF.

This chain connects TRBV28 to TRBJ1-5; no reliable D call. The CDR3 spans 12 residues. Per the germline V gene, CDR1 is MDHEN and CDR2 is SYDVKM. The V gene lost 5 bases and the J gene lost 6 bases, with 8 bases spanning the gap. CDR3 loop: CASSTNSQPQHF. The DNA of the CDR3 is TGTGCCAGCAGTACTAATAGTCAGCCCCAGCATTTT.

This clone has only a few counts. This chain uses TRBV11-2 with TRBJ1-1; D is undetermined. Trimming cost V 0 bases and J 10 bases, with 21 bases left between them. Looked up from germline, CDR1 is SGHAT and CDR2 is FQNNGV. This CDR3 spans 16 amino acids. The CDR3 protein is CASSLDPQRSRRGAFF. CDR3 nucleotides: TGTGCCAGCAGCTTAGACCCTCAGAGAAGTCGTAGAGGAGCTTTCTTT.

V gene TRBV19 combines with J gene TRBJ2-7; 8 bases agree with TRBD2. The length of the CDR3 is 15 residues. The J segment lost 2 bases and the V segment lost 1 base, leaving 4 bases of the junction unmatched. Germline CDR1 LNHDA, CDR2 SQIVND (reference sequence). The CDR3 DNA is TGTGCCAGTAGTATAGTAGCGGGAAGTACCTACGAGCAGTACTTC. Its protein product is CASSIVAGSTYEQYF.

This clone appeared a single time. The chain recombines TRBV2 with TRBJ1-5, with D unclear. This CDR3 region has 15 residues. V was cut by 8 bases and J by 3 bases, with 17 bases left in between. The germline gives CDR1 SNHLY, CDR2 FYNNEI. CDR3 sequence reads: CASEYSQRFNQPQHF. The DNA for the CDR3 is TGTGCCAGCGAGTATAGTCAGAGGTTCAATCAGCCCCAGCATTTT.

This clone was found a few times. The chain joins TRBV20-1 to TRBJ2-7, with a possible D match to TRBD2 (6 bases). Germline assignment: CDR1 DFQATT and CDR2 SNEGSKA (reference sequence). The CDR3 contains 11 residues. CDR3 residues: CRDVSREAQYF. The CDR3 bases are TGCAGGGATGTATCCAGGGAGGCGCAGTACTTC.

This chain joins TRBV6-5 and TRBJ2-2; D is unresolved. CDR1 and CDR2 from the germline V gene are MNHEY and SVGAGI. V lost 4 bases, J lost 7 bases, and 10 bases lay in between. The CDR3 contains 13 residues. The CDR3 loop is CASSSSPRGELFF. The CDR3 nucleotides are TGTGCCAGCAGTTCGTCTCCCCGCGGGGAGCTGTTTTTT.

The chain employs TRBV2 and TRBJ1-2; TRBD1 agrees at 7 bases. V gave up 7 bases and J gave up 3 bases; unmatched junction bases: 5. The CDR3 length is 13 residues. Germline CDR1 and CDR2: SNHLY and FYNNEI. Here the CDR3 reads CASKGASDYGYTF. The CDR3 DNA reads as TGTGCCAGCAAGGGGGCTAGCGACTATGGCTACACCTTC.

The CDR3 spells CATSRSLGDEQYF. CDR3 bases: TGTGCCACAAGCCGGAGCCTCGGGGACGAGCAGTACTTC. The V call is TRBV6-4, the J call TRBJ2-7; TRBD2 is a possible D gene (5 bases). The length of the CDR3 is 13 residues. The V gene's germline CDR1 is MRHNA and CDR2 SNTAGT. V gave up 10 bases and J gave up 5 bases, with 18 bases separating them.

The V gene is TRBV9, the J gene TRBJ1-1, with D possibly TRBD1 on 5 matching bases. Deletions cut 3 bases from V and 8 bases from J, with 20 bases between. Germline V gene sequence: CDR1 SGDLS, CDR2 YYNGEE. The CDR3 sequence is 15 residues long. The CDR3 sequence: CASSASEDSLSEAFF. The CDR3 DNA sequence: TGTGCCAGCAGCGCTTCCGAAGACAGTCTCTCCGAAGCTTTCTTT.

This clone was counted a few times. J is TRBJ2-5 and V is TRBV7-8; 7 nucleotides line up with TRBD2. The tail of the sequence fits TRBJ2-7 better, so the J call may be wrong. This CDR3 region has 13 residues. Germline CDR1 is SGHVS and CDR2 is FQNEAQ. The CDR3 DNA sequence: TGTGCCAGCAGCTTTGCGGGGGCCTACGAGCAGTACTTC. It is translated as CASSFAGAYEQYF.

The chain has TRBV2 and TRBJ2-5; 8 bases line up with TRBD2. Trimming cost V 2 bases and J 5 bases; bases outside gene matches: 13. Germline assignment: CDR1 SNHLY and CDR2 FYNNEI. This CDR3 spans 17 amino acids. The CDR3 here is CASSESGLAGSYETQYF. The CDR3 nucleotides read TGTGCCAGCAGTGAAAGTGGGCTAGCGGGCTCATATGAGACCCAGTACTTC.

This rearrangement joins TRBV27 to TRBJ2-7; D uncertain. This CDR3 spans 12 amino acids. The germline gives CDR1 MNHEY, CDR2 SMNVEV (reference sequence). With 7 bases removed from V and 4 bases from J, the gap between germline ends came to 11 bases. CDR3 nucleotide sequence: TGTGCCAGCACCTTCGCACGGTACGAGCAGTACTTC. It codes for CASTFARYEQYF.